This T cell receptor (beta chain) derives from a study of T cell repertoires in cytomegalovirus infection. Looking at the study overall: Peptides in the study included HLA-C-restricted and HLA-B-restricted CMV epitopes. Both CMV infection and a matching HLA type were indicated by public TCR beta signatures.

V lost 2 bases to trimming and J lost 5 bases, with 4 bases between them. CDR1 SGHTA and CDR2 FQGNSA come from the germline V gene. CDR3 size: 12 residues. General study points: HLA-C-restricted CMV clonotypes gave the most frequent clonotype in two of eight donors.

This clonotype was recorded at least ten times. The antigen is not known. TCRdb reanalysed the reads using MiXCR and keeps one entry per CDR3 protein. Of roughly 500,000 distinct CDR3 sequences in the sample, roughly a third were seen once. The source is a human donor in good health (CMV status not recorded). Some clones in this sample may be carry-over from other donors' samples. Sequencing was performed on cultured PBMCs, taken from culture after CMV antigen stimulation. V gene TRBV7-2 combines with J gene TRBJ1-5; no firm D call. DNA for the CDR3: TGTGCCAGCAGCTTATCTTATCAGCCCCAGCATTTT. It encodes CASSLSYQPQHF. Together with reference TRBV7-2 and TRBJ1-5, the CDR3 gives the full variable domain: GAGVSQSPSNKVTEKGKDVELRCDPISGHTALYWYRQSLGQGLEFLIYFQGNSAPDKSGLPSDRFSAERTGGSVSTLTIQRTQQEDSAVYLCASSLSYQPQHFGDGTRLSIL.